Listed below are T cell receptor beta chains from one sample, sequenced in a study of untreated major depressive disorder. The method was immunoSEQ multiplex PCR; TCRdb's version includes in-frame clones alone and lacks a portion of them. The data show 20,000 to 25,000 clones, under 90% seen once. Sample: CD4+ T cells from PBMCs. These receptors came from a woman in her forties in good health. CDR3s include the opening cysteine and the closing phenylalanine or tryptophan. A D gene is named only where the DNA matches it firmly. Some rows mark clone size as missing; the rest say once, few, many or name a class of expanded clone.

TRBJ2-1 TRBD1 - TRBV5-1 TGCGCCAGCAGCTTAAGACAGGGGGCCCACAATGAGCAGTTCTTC CASSLRQGAHNEQFF
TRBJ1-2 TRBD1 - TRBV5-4 TGTGCCAGCAGCTCACAGGGGTGGGTCTATGGCTACACCTTC CASSSQGWVYGYTF
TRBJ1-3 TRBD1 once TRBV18 TGTGCCAGCTCACCACTTTCTACAGGGGGCTCTGGAAACACCATATATTTT CASSPLSTGGSGNTIYF
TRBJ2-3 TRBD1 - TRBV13 TGTGCCAGCAGCTTCCTAGGGGGCTCGGCAGATACGCAGTATTTT CASSFLGGSADTQYF
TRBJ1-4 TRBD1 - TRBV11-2 TGTGCCAGCAGTCCGGGACAGGGGAATGAAAAACTGTTTTTT CASSPGQGNEKLFF
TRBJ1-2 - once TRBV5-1 TGCGCCAGCAGCTTGGAGCCTACCGACTACTATGGCTACACCTTC CASSLEPTDYYGYTF
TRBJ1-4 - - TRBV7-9 TGTGCCAGCAGCTTATCGGGTTGGGCTAATGAAAAACTGTTTTTT CASSLSGWANEKLFF
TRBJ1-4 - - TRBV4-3 TGCGCCAGCAGCCCCCGGCCCGCGGCTAATGAAAAACTGTTTTTT CASSPRPAANEKLFF
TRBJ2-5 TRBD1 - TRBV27 TGTGCCAGCAGTTTAATCGGACAGGGGGCAAATCACCCATACCAAGAGACCCAGTACTTC CASSLIGQGANHPYQETQYF
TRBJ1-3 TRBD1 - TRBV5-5 TGTGCCAGCAGCACTGCCGGGACAGGGGAGCGTTCTGTCTCCTTT CASSTAGTGERSVSF
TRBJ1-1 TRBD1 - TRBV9 TGTGCCGGTTATAACAGGGGGCCTGGCACTGAAGCTTTCTTT CAGYNRGPGTEAFF
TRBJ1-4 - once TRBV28 TGTGCCAGCAGTGAACTCAGGGGCAAGGAAAAACTGTTTTTT CASSELRGKEKLFF
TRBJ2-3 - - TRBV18 TGTGCCAGCTCATCGAACTTAGCGCCGAGCACAGATACGCAGTATTTT CASSSNLAPSTDTQYF
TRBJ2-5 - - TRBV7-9 TGTGCCAGCAGCCCGAGAGGGGGGAGGGAAGAGACCCAGTACTTC CASSPRGGREETQYF
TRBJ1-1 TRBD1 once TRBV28 TGTGCCAGCAGGAGTGGGACAGGGGGTAGTACTGAAGCTTTCTTT CASRSGTGGSTEAFF
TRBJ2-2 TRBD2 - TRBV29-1 TGCAGCGTTTTAAGCGGGATCGCGAACACCGGGGAGCTGTTTTTT CSVLSGIANTGELFF
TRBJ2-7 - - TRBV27 TGTGCCAGCAGTCCCACGCCCGGGCAGGGGGGGAAGTACTTC CASSPTPGQGGKYF
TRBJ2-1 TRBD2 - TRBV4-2 TGTGCCAGCAGCCATTCTGAAAGCGGGAGCTCCTACAATGAGCAGTTCTTC CASSHSESGSSYNEQFF
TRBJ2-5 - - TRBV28 TGTGCCAGCAGTTGGTCAGGGGGGTCAGAGACCCAGTACTTC CASSWSGGSETQYF
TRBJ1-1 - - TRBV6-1 TGTGCCAGCAGTGAACTAGTTAGACCGAACACTGAAGCTTTCTTT CASSELVRPNTEAFF
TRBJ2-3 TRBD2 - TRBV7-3 TGTGCCAGCAGCCCCACTAGCGGGGCGGGGGATCGGGGGACGCAGTATTTT CASSPTSGAGDRGTQYF
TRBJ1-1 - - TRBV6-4 TGTGCCAGCCGGCAAGGGGTGGACGCTGAAGCTTTCTTT CASRQGVDAEAFF
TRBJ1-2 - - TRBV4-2 TGTGCCAGCAGCCAGCTTACATCTAACTATGGCTACACCTTC CASSQLTSNYGYTF
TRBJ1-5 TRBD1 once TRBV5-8 TGTGCCAGCAGCCCCGGACAGGGGTTGAATCAGAGGAATCAGCCCCAGCATTTT CASSPGQGLNQRNQPQHF
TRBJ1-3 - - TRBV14 TGTGCCAGCAGCCAAGACATTTCTGGAAACACCATATATTTT CASSQDISGNTIYF
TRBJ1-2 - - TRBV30 TGTGCCTGGAGAAGGGCGGCAGATGGCTACACCTTC CAWRRAADGYTF
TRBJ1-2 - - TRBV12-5 TGTGCTAGTGGTTTACGTCAGCCGGGGGGACTCTATGGCTACACCTTC CASGLRQPGGLYGYTF
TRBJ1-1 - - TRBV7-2 TGTGCCAGCGGTATTACTATCACTGAAGCTTTCTTT CASGITITEAFF
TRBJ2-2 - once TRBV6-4 TGTGCCAGCAGTGACAGGGACACCGGGGAGCTGTTTTTT CASSDRDTGELFF
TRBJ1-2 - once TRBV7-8 TGTGCCAGCAGTCATCCAAGATTCAACTATGGCTACACCTTC CASSHPRFNYGYTF
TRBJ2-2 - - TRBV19 TGTGCCAGTAGTATAGGTCCAAGGGGACCGAACACCGGGGAGCTGTTTTTT CASSIGPRGPNTGELFF
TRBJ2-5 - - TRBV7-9 TGTGCCAGCAGCTTTCGGACGATGCAAGAGACCCAGTACTTC CASSFRTMQETQYF
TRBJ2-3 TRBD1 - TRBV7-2 TGTGCCAGCAGCCACGACAGGGCGGCAGATACGCAGTATTTT CASSHDRAADTQYF
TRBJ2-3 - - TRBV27 TGTGCCAGCAGCGTCCGATATGCTAGCACAGATACGCAGTATTTT CASSVRYASTDTQYF
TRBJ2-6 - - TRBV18 TGTGCCAGCTCACCACCCCAGGGAGCCCCTGGGGCCAACGTCCTGACTTTC CASSPPQGAPGANVLTF
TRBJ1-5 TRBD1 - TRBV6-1 TGTGCCAGCAGTAACAGGGGACTGGGCCAGCCCCAGCATTTT CASSNRGLGQPQHF
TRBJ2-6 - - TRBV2 TGTGCCAGCAGTCGCGTGTCTGGGGCCAACGTCCTGACTTTC CASSRVSGANVLTF
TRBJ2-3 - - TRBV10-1 TGCGCCAGCAGGGGATCCCAGTATGCAGATACGCAGTATTTT CASRGSQYADTQYF
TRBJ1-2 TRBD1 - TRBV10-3 TGTGCCATCACTTACAGGACAGGTGGTGACTATGGCTACACCTTC CAITYRTGGDYGYTF
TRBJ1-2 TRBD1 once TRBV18 TGTGCCAGCTCACTCAACCGACAGGGGATTGACTATGGCTACACCTTC CASSLNRQGIDYGYTF
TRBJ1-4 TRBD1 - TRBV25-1 TGTGCCAGCAGTGCCTACCTTCAGGGGGCGGGCGAAAAACTGTTTTTT CASSAYLQGAGEKLFF
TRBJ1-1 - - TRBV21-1 TGTGCCAGCAGCAAAGCGATCGTTGAAGCTTTCTTT CASSKAIVEAFF
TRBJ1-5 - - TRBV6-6 TGTGCCAGCGGGGTGACACCCCATCTTGATCCCCAGCATTTT CASGVTPHLDPQHF
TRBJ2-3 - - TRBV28 TGTGCCAGCAGTTTAAGTGGGACCGGGATAGATACGCAGTATTTT CASSLSGTGIDTQYF
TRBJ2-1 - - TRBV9 TGTGCCAGCAGCGTAACGGTGAGTGACAATGAGCAGTTCTTC CASSVTVSDNEQFF
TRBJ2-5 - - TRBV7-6 TGTGCCAGCACCGGAACGGTGGGGGGCCAAGAGACCCAGTACTTC CASTGTVGGQETQYF
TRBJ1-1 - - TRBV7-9 TGTGCCAGCAGCTTAAACACAAAAGCTTTCTTT CASSLNTKAFF
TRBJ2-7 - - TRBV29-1 TGCAGCGCCCAAACACAGTCACCCTACGAGCAGTACTTC CSAQTQSPYEQYF
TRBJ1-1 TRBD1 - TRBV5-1 TGCGCCAGCAGCTGGGGACAGGGGAACACTGAAGCTTTCTTT CASSWGQGNTEAFF
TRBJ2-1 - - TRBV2 TGTGCCAGCAGGGACAGATCCTGGAATGAGCAGTTCTTC CASRDRSWNEQFF
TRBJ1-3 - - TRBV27 TGTGCCAGCAGTTTATTCTCCTCACAGGCCTCTGGAAACACCATATATTTT CASSLFSSQASGNTIYF
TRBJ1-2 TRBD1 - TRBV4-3 TGCGCCAGCAGCCCAAAGACAGGGGGCCATCGGGGCTACACCTTC CASSPKTGGHRGYTF
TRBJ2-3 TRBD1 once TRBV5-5 TGTGCCAGCAGAGGGGGCGGGCTGTCATGGACAGATACGCAGTATTTT CASRGGGLSWTDTQYF
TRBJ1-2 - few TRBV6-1 TGTGCCAGCAGTGAAGGGGGATCTTATGGCTACACCTTC CASSEGGSYGYTF
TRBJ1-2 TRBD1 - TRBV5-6 TGTGCCAGCAGCTTGGGACAGGGGATTACCTATGGCTACACCTTC CASSLGQGITYGYTF
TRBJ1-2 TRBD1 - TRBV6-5 TGTGCCAGCAGCCTACAGGGGGCGACTGGCTACACCTTC CASSLQGATGYTF
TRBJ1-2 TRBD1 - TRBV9 TGTGCCAGCAGCGTTTCAGGGACAGCCGGATTCGTCTATGGCTACACCTTC CASSVSGTAGFVYGYTF
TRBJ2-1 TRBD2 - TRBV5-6 TGTGCCAGCAGCTTGGGACTAGCGGGGAATGAGCAGTTCTTC CASSLGLAGNEQFF
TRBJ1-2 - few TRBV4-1 TGCGCCAGCAGCCAAGGGGGACGCGGGGGGAACTATGGCTACACCTTC CASSQGGRGGNYGYTF
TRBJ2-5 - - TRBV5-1 TGCGCCAGCAGCCTTGGGGGTAGCGGAGAGACCCAGTACTTC CASSLGGSGETQYF